This T cell receptor (beta chain) was observed in a study of sequential checkpoint blockade in melanoma. Libraries were prepared by immunoSEQ multiplex PCR; TCRdb keeps only in-frame clonotypes and omits some of them. The sample includes 10,000 to 15,000 clones, roughly a fifth of them seen just once. This sample's treatment: randomized to nivolumab then ipilimumab (arm A) or the reverse (arm B). This CDR3 has 15 amino acids. Germline V gene sequence: CDR1 LNHDA, CDR2 SQIVND (reference sequence). With V trimmed by 4 bases and J by 7 bases, 8 bases remained unmatched. The V gene is TRBV19, the J gene TRBJ2-7; 12 bases align to TRBD2. Specimen: tumor tissue (inferred from file names), collected from a patient given nivolumab and ipilimumab in sequence. This TCR came from a human donor with melanoma. CDR3 coding DNA: TGTGCCAGTAGTAAGACTAGCGGGAGCCCGGGGGAGCAGTACTTC. Its translation: CASSKTSGSPGEQYF.